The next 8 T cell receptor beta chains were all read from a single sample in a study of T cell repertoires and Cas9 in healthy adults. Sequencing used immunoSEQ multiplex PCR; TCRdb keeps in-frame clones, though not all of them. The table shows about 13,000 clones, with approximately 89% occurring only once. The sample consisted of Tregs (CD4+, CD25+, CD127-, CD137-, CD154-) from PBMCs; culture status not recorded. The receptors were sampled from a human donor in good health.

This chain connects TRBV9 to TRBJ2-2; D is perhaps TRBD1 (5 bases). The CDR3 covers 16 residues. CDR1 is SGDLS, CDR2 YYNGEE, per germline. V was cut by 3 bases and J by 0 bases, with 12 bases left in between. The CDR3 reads CASSARTRPNTGELFF. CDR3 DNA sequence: TGTGCCAGCAGCGCTAGGACACGTCCGAACACCGGGGAGCTGTTTTTT.

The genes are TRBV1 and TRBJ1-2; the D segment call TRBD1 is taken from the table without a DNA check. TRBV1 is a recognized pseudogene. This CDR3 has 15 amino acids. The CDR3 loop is CTSSQVVSENYGYTF. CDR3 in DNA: TGCACCAGCAGCCAAGTCGTATCAGAAAACTATGGCTACACCTTC.

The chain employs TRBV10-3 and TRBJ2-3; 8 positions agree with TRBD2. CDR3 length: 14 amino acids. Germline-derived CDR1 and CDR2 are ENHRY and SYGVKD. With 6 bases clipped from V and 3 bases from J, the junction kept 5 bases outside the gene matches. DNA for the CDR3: TGTGCCATCAGACTAGCGGATTGGACAGATACGCAGTATTTT. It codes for CAIRLADWTDTQYF.

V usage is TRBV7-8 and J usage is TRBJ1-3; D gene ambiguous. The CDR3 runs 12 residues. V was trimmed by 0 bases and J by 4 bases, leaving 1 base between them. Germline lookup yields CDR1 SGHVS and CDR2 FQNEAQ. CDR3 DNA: TGTGCCAGCAGCTTAGCAGGAAACACCATATATTTT. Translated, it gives CASSLAGNTIYF.

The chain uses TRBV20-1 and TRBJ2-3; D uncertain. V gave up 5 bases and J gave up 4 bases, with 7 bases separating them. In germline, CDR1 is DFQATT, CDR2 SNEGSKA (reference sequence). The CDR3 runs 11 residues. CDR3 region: CSAPTPDTQYF. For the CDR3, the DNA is TGCAGTGCTCCGACCCCAGATACGCAGTATTTT.

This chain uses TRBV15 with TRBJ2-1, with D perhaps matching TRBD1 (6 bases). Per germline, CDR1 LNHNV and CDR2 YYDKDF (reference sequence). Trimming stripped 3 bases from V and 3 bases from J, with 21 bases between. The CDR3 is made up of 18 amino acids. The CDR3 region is CATSSEEVYQGNYNEQFF. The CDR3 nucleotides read TGTGCCACCAGCAGCGAGGAAGTCTATCAGGGGAACTACAATGAGCAGTTCTTC.

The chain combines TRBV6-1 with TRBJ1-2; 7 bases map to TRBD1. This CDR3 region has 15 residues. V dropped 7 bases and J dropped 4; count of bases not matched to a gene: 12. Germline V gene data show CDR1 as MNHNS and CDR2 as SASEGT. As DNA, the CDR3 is TGTGCCAGCATAAGGGGGCAGCAATTCCTCTATGGCTACACCTTC. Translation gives CASIRGQQFLYGYTF.

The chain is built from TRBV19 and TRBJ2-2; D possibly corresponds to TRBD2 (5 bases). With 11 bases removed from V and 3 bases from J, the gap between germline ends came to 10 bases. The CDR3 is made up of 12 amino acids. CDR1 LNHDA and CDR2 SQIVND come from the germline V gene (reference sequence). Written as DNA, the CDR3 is TGTGCCGGACGGGATTACACCGGGGAGCTGTTTTTT. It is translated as CAGRDYTGELFF.